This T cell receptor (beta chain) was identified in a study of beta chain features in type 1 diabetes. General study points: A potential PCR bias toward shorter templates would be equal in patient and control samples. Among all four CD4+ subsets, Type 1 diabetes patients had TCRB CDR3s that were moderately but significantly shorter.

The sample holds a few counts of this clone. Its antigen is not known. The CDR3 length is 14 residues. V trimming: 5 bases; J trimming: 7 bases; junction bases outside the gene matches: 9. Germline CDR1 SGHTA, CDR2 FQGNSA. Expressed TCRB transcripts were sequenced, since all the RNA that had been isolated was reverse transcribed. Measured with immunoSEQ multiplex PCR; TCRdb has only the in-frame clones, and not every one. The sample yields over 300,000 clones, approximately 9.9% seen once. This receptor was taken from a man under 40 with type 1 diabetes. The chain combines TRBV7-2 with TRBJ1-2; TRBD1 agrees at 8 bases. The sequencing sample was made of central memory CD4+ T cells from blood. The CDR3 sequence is CASSPQGADSGYTF. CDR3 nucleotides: TGTGCCAGCAGCCCTCAGGGGGCCGATAGTGGCTACACCTTC.